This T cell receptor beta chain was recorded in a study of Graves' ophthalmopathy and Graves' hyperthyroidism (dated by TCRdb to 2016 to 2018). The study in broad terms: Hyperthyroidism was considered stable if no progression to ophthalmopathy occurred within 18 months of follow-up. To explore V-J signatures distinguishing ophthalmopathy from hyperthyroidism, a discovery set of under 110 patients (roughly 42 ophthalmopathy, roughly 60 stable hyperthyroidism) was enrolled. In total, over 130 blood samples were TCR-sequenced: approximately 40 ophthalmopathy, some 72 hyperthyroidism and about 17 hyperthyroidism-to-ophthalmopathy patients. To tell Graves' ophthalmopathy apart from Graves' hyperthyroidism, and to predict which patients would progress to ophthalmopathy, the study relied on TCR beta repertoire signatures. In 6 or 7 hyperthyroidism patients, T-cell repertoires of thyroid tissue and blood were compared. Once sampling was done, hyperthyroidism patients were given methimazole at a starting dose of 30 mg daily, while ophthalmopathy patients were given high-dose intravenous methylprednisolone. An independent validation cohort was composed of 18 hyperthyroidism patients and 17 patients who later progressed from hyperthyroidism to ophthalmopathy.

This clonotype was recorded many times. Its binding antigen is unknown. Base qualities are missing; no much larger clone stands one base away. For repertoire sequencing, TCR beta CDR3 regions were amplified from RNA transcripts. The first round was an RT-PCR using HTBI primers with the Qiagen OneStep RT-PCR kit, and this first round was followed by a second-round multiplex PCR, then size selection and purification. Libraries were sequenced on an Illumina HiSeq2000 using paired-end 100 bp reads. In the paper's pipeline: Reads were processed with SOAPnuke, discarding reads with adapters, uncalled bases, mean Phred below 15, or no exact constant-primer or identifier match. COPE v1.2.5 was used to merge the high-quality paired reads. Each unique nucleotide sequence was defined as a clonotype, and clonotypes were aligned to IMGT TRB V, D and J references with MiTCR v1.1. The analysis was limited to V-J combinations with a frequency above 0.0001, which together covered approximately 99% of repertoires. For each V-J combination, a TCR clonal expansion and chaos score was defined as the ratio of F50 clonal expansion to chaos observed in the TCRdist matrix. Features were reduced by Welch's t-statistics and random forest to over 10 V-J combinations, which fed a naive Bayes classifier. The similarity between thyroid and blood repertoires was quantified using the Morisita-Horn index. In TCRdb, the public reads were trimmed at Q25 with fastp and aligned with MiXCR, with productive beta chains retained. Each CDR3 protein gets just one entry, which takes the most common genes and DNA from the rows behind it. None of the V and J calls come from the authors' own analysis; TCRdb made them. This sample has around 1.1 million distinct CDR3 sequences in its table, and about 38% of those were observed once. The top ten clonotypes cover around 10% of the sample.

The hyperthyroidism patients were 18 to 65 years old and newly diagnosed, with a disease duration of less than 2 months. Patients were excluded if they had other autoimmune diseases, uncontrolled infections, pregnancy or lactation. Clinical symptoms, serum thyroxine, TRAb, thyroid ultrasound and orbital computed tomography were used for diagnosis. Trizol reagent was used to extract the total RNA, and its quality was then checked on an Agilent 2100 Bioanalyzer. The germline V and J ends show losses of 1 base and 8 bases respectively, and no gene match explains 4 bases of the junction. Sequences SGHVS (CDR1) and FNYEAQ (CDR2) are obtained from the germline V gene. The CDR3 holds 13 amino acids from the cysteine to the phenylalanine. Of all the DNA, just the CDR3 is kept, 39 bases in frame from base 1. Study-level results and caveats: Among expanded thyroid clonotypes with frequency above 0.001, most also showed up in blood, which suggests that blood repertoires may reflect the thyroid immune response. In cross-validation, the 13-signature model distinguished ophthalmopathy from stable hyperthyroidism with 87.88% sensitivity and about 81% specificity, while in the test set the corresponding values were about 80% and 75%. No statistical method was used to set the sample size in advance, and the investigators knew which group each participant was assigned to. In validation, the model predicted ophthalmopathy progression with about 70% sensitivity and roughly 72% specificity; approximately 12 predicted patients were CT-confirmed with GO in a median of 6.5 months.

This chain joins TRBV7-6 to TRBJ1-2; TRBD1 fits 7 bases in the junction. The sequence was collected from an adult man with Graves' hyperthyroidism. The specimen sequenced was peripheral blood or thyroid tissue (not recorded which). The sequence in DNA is TGTGCCAGCAGCTTAGAAGGGGGCTGGGGCTACACCTTC. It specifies CASSLEGGWGYTF. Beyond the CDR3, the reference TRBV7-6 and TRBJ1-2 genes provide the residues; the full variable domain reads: GAGVSQSPRYKVTKRGQDVALRCDPISGHVSLYWYRQALGQGPEFLTYFNYEAQQDKSGLPNDRFSAERPEGSISTLTIQRTEQRDSAMYRCASSLEGGWGYTFGSGTRLTVV.